Detailed here is one T cell receptor beta chain. Original processing notes: Estimation of nucleated cell counts was performed using reference gene primer amplification. The assay was immunoSEQ multiplex PCR, and TCRdb's table has in-frame clones only and misses some. The DNA gave D and trimming, while V, J and clone size come from that table. The sample has tens of thousands of clones; around 80% are singletons. These data originate in a study of blood T cell repertoires in COVID-19. Looking at the study overall: The origin of the acute and convalescent COVID-19 samples was the United States, Italy and Spain.

Trimming removed 3 bases from V and 0 bases from J, with 14 bases in between. Germline CDR1 reads LGHDT; CDR2 reads YNNKEL (reference sequence). The CDR3 extends over 16 amino acids. The clonotype originates from an elderly woman with acute or convalescent COVID-19. V is TRBV3-1 (or the pseudogene TRBV3-2) and J is TRBJ1-1; maybe TRBD1 (5 bases). Sequenced material: peripheral blood. The CDR3, as DNA: TGTGCCAGCAGCCAGGTGGCCTCGACAGTGAACACTGAAGCTTTCTTT. Its translation: CASSQVASTVNTEAFF.